The entry that follows covers one TCR beta chain sequence. Its matching antigen is unknown. The junction shows a germline mismatch at one end, possibly a read error. This sample is drawn from a study of blood T cells in healthy people across ages. Overall study results and limits: Observed TCR beta diversity per million T cells went down as age went up. This fall followed a roughly linear course with age.

The second PCR ran about 6 to 11 cycles with a sample-barcoded 5' primer and J-beta primers. Through a template-switch adaptor with 12 random nucleotides, each cDNA molecule received a tag. MiXCR, applied by TCRdb to the 5' RACE reads, yields one record per CDR3 protein. The profile covers about 1,500,000 distinct CDR3 sequences, with about 43% appearing a single time and roughly 7.9% taken by the ten largest. The CDR3 runs to 13 residues. Germline assignment: CDR1 MNHEY and CDR2 SVGEGT. Sequencing input: blood. The clonotype comes from a woman under 30 in good health. The chain has TRBV6-2 or TRBV6-3 and TRBJ1-2; D gene uncertain. The DNA of the CDR3 is TGTGCCATCTCGAGGGAATCTAACTATGGCCACACCTTC. Amino acid sequence: CAISRESNYGHTF.